The 2 T cell receptor beta chains presented below share a single source sample, sequenced in a study of memory CD4+ T cells and cytomegalovirus serostatus. The sort gate was single viable CD3+CD4+CD8-CD45RO+ cells for memory CD4+ T cells. Profiling relied on immunoSEQ multiplex PCR, and the TCRdb table lists in-frame clones only, not all of them. The data hold just over 45,000 clones, with about three quarters observed a single time. Sequenced sample: memory CD4+ T cells from blood. These receptor sequences come from an adult in good health and CMV-seronegative.

The CDR3 DNA sequence: TGTGCCATCAGTGAGTCCGGTGGCCAGGGAACCCAGTACTTC. It translates to CAISESGGQGTQYF. V is TRBV10-3 and J is TRBJ2-5, with D tentatively TRBD1 (5 bases). The CDR3 is 14 amino acids. Trimming removed 0 bases at V and 8 bases at J, with 13 bases between. Germline V gives CDR1 ENHRY, CDR2 SYGVKD.

This chain joins TRBV5-4 and TRBJ2-1; a possible D gene is TRBD1 (6 bases). Germline CDR1 is SGHNT and CDR2 is YYREEE (reference sequence). The CDR3 sequence is 15 residues long. The ends were cut back, 0 bases at V and 0 bases at J, with 7 bases in the middle. CDR3 loop: CASSLGGGSYNEQFF. The CDR3 bases are TGTGCCAGCAGCTTGGGAGGGGGCTCCTACAATGAGCAGTTCTTC.